This T cell receptor (beta chain) emerged from a study of T cells after yellow fever vaccination (dated 2019 in TCRdb). About the study as a whole: Libraries from fractions with low cell numbers were prepared with the SMART-Seq v4 Ultra Low Input RNA kit. To follow T-cell clones before and after both primary and booster YFV17D yellow fever vaccination, bulk TCR alpha and beta repertoires underwent longitudinal sequencing. Two healthy male donors, one aged 18 to 29 and one aged 30 to 40 years, were included in the cohort. Bulk PBMC replicates and cell subsets were isolated from blood drawn at multiple timepoints before and after both primary and secondary immunization. Results the study describes overall, beyond this receptor: The secondary T-cell response was found to be weaker but faster than the primary response, with a peak reached on day 5 rather than on day 15. After the booster, most of the clones that had expanded following primary vaccination were detected again (almost 98% of CD4 and around 88% of CD8), which suggests that memory was broadly maintained. Computational filtering was required because FACS-sorted repertoires could contain abundant contaminating clonotypes from the bulk population. Because the study included only a couple of donors, the extent to which the findings can be generalized is limited. A small share of clonotypes occurred in both CD4 and CD8 compartments, likely arising from convergent recombination.

For sequencing, an Illumina NovaSeq 6000 was employed. TCR cDNA was made using 5'RACE template switching, a step that added a universal primer site and unique molecular identifiers. Priming of cDNA synthesis was performed from both the TCR alpha and TCR beta constant segments. Libraries were amplified in two PCR steps, with sample barcodes and sequencing adapters added in the second step. Sequencing of the libraries was done on either Illumina HiSeq 2500 (2x100 bp) or NovaSeq (2x150 bp). The original pipeline was this. Reads were demultiplexed and collapsed into UMI consensus sequences with MIGEC, and V(D)J alignment was performed with MiXCR. Clonotypes responding to the vaccine were identified with edgeR on replicate PBMC samples, with the criteria of FDR below 0.01 and a log2 fold change above 5 up to day 15. Each bulk clonotype was labeled CD4 or CD8 based on which sequenced repertoire, CD4 or CD8, contained the clonotype at higher abundance. TCRdb reworked the public reads: Q25 trimming with fastp, MiXCR clone assembly, productive beta chains retained. Each entry merges the rows of one CDR3 protein and shows their most common DNA and genes. V and J calls and clone size were set by TCRdb, not the authors. A total of a few hundred thousand distinct CDR3 sequences appear in this sample, approximately 3.6% of them only once. Around 20% of the sample goes to the ten largest clones.

According to the study, the label for this sample's treatment or condition signals: live attenuated yellow fever vaccine strain. Two biological replicates of bulk PBMCs were collected at each blood-draw timepoint. PBMCs were isolated from peripheral blood using a standard Ficoll-Paque protocol. RNA was extracted with TriZol from bulk PBMCs, CD4 and CD8 fractions, and dextramer-positive and dextramer-negative fractions. There are many counts of this clonotype. Its antigen remains unidentified. Per-nucleotide qualities are absent, and no much larger clonotype sits a single base away. The receptor's source is a man between 18 and 29 years old who received the YFV17D yellow fever vaccine. The sample in question was PBMCs, obtained 15 days after the yellow fever booster vaccination.

This receptor has the CDR3 CASSFSVAGEKLFF. The base sequence is TGTGCCAGCAGTTTTTCGGTAGCAGGTGAAAAACTGTTTTTT. The chain was built from TRBV12-3 or TRBV12-4 and TRBJ1-4; the D gene remains uncertain. Trimming costs V 3 bases and J 7 bases, and their ends lie 12 bases apart. Including cysteine and phenylalanine, the CDR3 has 14 amino acids. CDR3 DNA only is kept here, 42 bases in frame from base 1.